The source of this T cell receptor (beta chain) is a study of blood T cell repertoires in COVID-19. About the study: COVID-19 samples collected from the United States, Italy and Spain covered acute and convalescent phases.

Measured with immunoSEQ multiplex PCR; TCRdb has only the in-frame clones, and not every one. The sample carries 80,000 to 95,000 clones, 87% recorded once. This clone was seen a handful of times. Germline V CDR1 and CDR2: WNHNN, SYGVQD (reference sequence). Trimming at V came to 3 bases and at J to 3 bases, leaving 12 bases not matched to a gene. There are 18 residues in the CDR3. The chain links TRBV10-1 to TRBJ2-3, with TRBD2 identical over 10 bases. The TCR comes from a human donor in a cohort sampled during active COVID-19. Material: peripheral blood. CDR3 bases: TGCGCCAGCAGTGACCCTCGCGGACTAGCGGAGAGAACAGATACGCAGTATTTT. This encodes CASSDPRGLAERTDTQYF.